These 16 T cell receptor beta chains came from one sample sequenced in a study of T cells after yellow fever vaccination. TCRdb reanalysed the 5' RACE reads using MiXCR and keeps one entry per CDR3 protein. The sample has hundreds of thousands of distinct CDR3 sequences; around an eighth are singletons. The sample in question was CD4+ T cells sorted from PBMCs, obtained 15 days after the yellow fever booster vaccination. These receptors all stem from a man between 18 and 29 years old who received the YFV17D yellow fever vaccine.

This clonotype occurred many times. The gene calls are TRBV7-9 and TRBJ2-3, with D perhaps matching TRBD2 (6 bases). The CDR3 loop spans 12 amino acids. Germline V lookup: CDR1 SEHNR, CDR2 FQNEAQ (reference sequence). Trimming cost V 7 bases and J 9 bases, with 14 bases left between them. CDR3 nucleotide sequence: TGTGCCAGCACCCCACCGGCGGGGACGCAGTATTTT. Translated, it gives CASTPPAGTQYF.

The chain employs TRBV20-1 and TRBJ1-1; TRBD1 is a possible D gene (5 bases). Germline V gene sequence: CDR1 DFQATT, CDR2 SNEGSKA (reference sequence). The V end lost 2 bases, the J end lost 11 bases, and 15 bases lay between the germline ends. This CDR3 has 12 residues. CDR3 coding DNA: TGCAGTGCTAGACTGGGCTCGGGGGGGGCTTTCTTT. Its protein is CSARLGSGGAFF.

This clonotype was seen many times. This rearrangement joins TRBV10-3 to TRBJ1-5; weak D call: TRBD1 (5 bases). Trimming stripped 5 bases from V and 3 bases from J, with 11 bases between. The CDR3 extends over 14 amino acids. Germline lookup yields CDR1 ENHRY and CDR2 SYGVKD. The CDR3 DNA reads TGTGCCATCAGTCATTCGGGGCTCAATCAGCCCCAGCATTTT. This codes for CAISHSGLNQPQHF.

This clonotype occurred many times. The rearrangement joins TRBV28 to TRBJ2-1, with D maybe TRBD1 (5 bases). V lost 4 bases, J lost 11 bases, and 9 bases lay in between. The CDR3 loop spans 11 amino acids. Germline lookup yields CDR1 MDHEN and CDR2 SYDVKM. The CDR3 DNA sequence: TGTGCCAGCAGTTCCCGACAGAAGCAGTTCTTC. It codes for CASSSRQKQFF.

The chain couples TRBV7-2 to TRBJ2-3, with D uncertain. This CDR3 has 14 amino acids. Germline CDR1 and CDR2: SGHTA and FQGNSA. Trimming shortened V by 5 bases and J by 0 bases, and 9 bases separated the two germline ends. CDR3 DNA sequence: TGTGCCAGCAGCATTCAACCGAGCACAGATACGCAGTATTTT. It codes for CASSIQPSTDTQYF. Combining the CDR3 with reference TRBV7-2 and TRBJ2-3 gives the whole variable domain GAGVSQSPSNKVTEKGKDVELRCDPISGHTALYWYRQSLGQGLEFLIYFQGNSAPDKSGLPSDRFSAERTGGSVSTLTIQRTQQEDSAVYLCASSIQPSTDTQYFGPGTRLTVL.

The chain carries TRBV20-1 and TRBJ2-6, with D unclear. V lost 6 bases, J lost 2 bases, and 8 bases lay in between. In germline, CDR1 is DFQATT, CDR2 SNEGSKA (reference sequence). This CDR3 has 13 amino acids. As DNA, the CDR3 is TGCAGTGCCACTCTCCCTGGGGCCAACGTCCTGACTTTC. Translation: CSATLPGANVLTF.

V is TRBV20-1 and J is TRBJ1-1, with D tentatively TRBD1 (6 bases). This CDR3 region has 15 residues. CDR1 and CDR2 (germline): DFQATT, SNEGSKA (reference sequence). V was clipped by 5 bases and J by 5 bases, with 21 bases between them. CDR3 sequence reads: CSAPPGGSQGTEAFF. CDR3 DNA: TGCAGTGCTCCTCCGGGTGGATCCCAGGGGACTGAAGCTTTCTTT.

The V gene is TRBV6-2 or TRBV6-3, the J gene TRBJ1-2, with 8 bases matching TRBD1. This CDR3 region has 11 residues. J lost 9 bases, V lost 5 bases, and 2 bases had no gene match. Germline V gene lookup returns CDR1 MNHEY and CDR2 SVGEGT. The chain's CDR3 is CASSRQGRYTF. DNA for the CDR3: TGTGCCAGCAGTAGACAGGGGCGCTACACCTTC.

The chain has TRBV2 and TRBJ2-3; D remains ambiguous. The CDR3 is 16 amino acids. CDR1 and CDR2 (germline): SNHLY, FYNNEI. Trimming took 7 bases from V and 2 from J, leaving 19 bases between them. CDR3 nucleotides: TGTGCCAGCACCTTGGAACTTCGACTTATCACAGATACGCAGTATTTT. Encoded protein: CASTLELRLITDTQYF.

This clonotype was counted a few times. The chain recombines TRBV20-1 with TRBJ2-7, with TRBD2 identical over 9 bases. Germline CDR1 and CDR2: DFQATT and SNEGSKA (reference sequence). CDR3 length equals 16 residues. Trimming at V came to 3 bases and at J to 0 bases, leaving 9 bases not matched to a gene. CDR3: CSASGTLAGHSYEQYV. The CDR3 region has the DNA TGCAGTGCTAGTGGGACGCTAGCGGGGCACTCCTACGAGCAGTACGTC.

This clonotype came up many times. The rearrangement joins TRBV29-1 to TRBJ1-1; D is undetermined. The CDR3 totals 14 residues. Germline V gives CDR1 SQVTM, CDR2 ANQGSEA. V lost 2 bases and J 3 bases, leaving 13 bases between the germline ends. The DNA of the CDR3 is TGCAGCGTTGAAAATCCCGAGACATACACTGAAGCTTTCTTT. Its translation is CSVENPETYTEAFF.

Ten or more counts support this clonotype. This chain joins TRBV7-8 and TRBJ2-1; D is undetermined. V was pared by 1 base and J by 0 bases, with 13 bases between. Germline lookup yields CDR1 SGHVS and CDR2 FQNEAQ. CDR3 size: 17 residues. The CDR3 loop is CASSLGTVPGSYNEQFF. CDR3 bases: TGTGCCAGCAGCTTAGGGACGGTCCCAGGCTCCTACAATGAGCAGTTCTTC.

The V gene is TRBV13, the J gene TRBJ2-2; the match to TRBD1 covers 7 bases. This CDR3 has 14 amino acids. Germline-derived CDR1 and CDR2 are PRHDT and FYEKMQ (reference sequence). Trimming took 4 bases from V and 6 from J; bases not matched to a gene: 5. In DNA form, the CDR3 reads TGTGCCAGCAGCTCGACAGGGTATGCCGGGGAGCTGTTTTTT. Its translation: CASSSTGYAGELFF. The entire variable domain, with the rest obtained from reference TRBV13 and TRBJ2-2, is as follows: AAGVIQSPRHLIKEKRETATLKCYPIPRHDTVYWYQQGPGQDPQFLISFYEKMQSDKGSIPDRFSAQQFSDYHSELNMSSLELGDSALYFCASSSTGYAGELFFGEGSRLTVL.

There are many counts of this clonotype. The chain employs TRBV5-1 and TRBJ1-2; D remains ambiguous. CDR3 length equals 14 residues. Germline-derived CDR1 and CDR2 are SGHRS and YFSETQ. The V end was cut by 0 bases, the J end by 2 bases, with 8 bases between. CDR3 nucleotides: TGCGCCAGCAGCTTGGATCCAGCGAACTATGGCTACACCTTC. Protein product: CASSLDPANYGYTF.

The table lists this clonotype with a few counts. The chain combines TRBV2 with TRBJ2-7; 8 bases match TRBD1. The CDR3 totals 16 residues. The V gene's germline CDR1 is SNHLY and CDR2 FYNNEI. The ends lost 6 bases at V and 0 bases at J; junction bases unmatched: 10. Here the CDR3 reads CASSPRTGIGSYEQYF. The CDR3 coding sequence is TGTGCCAGCAGCCCTCGGACAGGGATCGGCTCCTACGAGCAGTACTTC. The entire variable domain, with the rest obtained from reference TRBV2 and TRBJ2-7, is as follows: EPEVTQTPSHQVTQMGQEVILRCVPISNHLYFYWYRQILGQKVEFLVSFYNNEISEKSEIFDDQFSVERPDGSNFTLKIRSTKLEDSAMYFCASSPRTGIGSYEQYFGPGTRLTVT.

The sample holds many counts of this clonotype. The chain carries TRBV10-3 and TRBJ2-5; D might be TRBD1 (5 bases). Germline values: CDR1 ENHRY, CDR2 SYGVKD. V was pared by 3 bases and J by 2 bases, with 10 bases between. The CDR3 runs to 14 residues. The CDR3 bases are TGTGCCATCAGTGACTACAGGTCTCAAGAGACCCAGTACTTC. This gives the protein CAISDYRSQETQYF.